These T cell receptor beta chains were read from a single sample in a study of blood T cell repertoires in COVID-19. Clones were sequenced by immunoSEQ multiplex PCR, and TCRdb holds only the in-frame ones, with some missing. The sample carries roughly 440,000 clones, approximately 88% recorded once. Sequenced sample: peripheral blood. The receptor source for this set is a woman in her forties or fifties with COVID-19, enrolled during active disease. CDR3s include the opening cysteine and the closing phenylalanine or tryptophan. The D gene is left open where the match is weak. Some rows mark clone size as missing; the rest say once, few, many or name a class of expanded clone.

j_gene,abundance,v_gene,d_gene,CDR3nt,CDR3aa
TRBJ1-2,few,TRBV9,TRBD1,TGTGCCAGCAGCGAGGCCCGGGACAGACATGGCTACACCTTC,CASSEARDRHGYTF
TRBJ2-1,.,TRBV12-5,.,TGTGCTAGTGGTTTGCCAGTCCGCACCAATGAGCAGTTCTTC,CASGLPVRTNEQFF
TRBJ1-2,.,TRBV5-4,TRBD1,TGTGCCAGCAGCCAGACAGGGGGCCATGGCTACACCTTC,CASSQTGGHGYTF
TRBJ1-1,.,TRBV6-1,.,TGTGCCAGCAGTGAAGCTACGGGACTTCCAGCCTTCTTT,CASSEATGLPAFF
TRBJ2-1,once,TRBV30,TRBD2,TGTGCCTGGAGCCCGAAGCTAGCGGGGTCCAGGCAGTTCTTC,CAWSPKLAGSRQFF
TRBJ2-2,.,TRBV7-9,TRBD2,TGTGCCAGCAGCTCCTACGGGAGCGGGGGCCCCCAGAGGACCGGGGAGCTGTTTTTT,CASSSYGSGGPQRTGELFF
TRBJ2-1,.,TRBV18,.,TGTGCCAGCTCAGCATTACCGACGGGGTCACCGATCAATGAGCAGTTCTTC,CASSALPTGSPINEQFF
TRBJ1-4,.,TRBV6-5,TRBD1,TGTGCCAGCAACCCGGGACAGGCTAATGAAAAACTGTTTTTT,CASNPGQANEKLFF
TRBJ2-1,.,TRBV2,.,TGTGCCAGCAGTGGACTCATTCGGAATGAGCAGTTCTTC,CASSGLIRNEQFF
TRBJ1-2,.,TRBV3-1/TRBV3-2,.,TGTGCCAGCAGGATCGGAGAGGATGGCTACACCTTC,CASRIGEDGYTF
TRBJ1-3,once,TRBV19,.,TGTGCCAGTAGTATCGGCGGCAGCGCCTCTGGAAACACCATATATTTT,CASSIGGSASGNTIYF
TRBJ1-2,.,TRBV28,.,TGTGCCAGCTTATTGGGGCCTAACTATGGCTACACCTTC,CASLLGPNYGYTF
TRBJ1-1,once,TRBV9,.,TGTGCCAGCAGCGTAGCTCCGGGGTTTGAAGCTTTCTTT,CASSVAPGFEAFF
TRBJ1-1,.,TRBV14,.,TGTGCCAGCAGCCGAGGGAGAGGCACTGAAGCTTTCTTT,CASSRGRGTEAFF
TRBJ1-1,.,TRBV9,TRBD1,TGTGCCAGCAGCGCGCCGGGACAGGCCCTGAGGACTGAAGCTTTCTTT,CASSAPGQALRTEAFF
TRBJ2-1,.,TRBV28,TRBD2,TGTGCCAGCATCATACTAAAACTAGCGGGGTCCAATGAGCAGTTCTTC,CASIILKLAGSNEQFF
TRBJ2-3,.,TRBV9,TRBD2,TGTGCCAGCAGCGTAGGGGCTAGGGAGGGGAGGAATACGCAGTATTTT,CASSVGAREGRNTQYF
TRBJ1-2,.,TRBV19,.,TGTGCCAGTAGTTTAGTTGACACTTCTAACTATGGCTACACCTTC,CASSLVDTSNYGYTF
TRBJ2-1,.,TRBV6-5,TRBD1,TGTGCCAGCAGTTACGGGACAGACAATGAGCAGTTCTTC,CASSYGTDNEQFF
TRBJ1-5,.,TRBV4-1,.,TGCGCCAGCAGCCTTCCGGGAAGCAGCAATCAGCCCCAGCATTTT,CASSLPGSSNQPQHF
TRBJ1-4,.,TRBV27,.,TGTGCCAGCAGTTTTTCGTCAGGCTATAATGAAAAACTGTTTTTT,CASSFSSGYNEKLFF
TRBJ1-1,.,TRBV2,.,TGTGCCAGCGGTCGGGGTCCGTTGAACACTGAAGCTTTCTTT,CASGRGPLNTEAFF
TRBJ1-3,few,TRBV12-3/TRBV12-4,.,TGTGCCAGCAGTTATCAGGGAAACACCATATATTTT,CASSYQGNTIYF
TRBJ2-2,once,TRBV6-5,.,TGTGCCAGCAACTGGGCAACAAACACCGGGGAGCTGTTTTTT,CASNWATNTGELFF
TRBJ2-2,.,TRBV10-1,.,TGCGCCAGCACCTATTCAGGGGACCCACCCGGGGAGCTGTTTTTT,CASTYSGDPPGELFF
TRBJ2-7,.,TRBV19,.,TGTGCCAGTAGTATTTCGGGGAACCGGGACGAGCAGTACTTC,CASSISGNRDEQYF
TRBJ1-6,few,TRBV19,.,TGTGCCAGTACGGAGCGGGACGAGATGTCACCCCTCCACTTT,CASTERDEMSPLHF